This T cell receptor beta chain was sequenced in a study of cytomegalovirus exposure and HLA in healthy donors. Notes on the study in general: Association of a missense DCLRE1C variant with TCR beta V- and J-gene trimming was reported in a later analysis.

V was cut by 4 bases and J by 2 bases, with 16 bases left in between. Germline CDR1 is MNHNS and CDR2 is SASEGT. The CDR3 is 16 amino acids. To note about this clone: The antigen is undetermined.

This cohort consisted of healthy bone marrow donors. The primer mix had 60 Vbeta and 13 Jbeta primers. Some clones are missing from TCRdb's copy, which holds only in-frame ones; the method was immunoSEQ multiplex PCR. The sample lists 150,000 to 200,000 clones; about 86% were seen once. The sequence was obtained from a woman under 30 in good health and CMV-seronegative. The V and J genes are TRBV6-1 and TRBJ2-3; D uncertain. The sequencing sample was made of PBMCs. The CDR3 DNA follows: TGTGCCAGCAGTGCCCGACAACCCCTATTCACAGATACGCAGTATTTT. It translates to CASSARQPLFTDTQYF.